This T cell receptor (beta chain) was sequenced during a study of prognosis after radiotherapy for stage I lung cancer. This clonotype was found many times. Its antigen is undetermined. Two-round multiplex PCR on genomic DNA was the method by which TCR beta CDR3 was amplified. The first PCR round targeted every TRBV and TRBJ gene with specific primers. TCRdb redid the calling of the multiplex PCR reads with MiXCR, one entry per CDR3 protein. The table has 27,000 or so distinct CDR3 sequences, around 41% seen once; the top ten hold under 35%. General study findings and limits: Reportedly, the usage of TRBV and TRBJ genes was not the same in patients with and without metastases.

Germline CDR1 SGHVS, CDR2 FNYEAQ. Deletions cut 4 bases from V and 5 bases from J, with 11 bases between. The CDR3 is 14 residues long. The rearrangement uses TRBV7-6 and TRBJ2-2; D is ambiguous. The source of this sequence is a donor of 50 years or more with non-small cell lung cancer. Sequencing used PBMCs, obtained before or after stereotactic body radiation therapy (not recorded which). CDR3 residues: CASSSNLQTGELFF. CDR3 DNA sequence: TGTGCCAGCAGCTCAAATCTACAGACCGGGGAGCTGTTTTTT.